This T cell receptor beta chain is drawn from a study of cytomegalovirus exposure and HLA in healthy donors. PCR involved 60 Vbeta and 13 Jbeta primers. Measured with immunoSEQ multiplex PCR; TCRdb has only the in-frame clones, and not every one. The sample lists some 130,000 clones; more than 80% were seen once. The ends lost 5 bases at V and 10 bases at J; junction bases unmatched: 11. CDR1 and CDR2 from the germline V gene are MNHNY and SVGAGI (reference sequence). CDR3 size: 14 residues. This sequence was found in a woman under 40 in good health and CMV-seropositive. The V call is TRBV6-6, the J call TRBJ2-1, with 7 bases aligning to TRBD2. The specimen sequenced was PBMCs. The CDR3 loop is CASSPGLLRGEQFF. For the CDR3, the DNA is TGTGCCAGCAGTCCGGGACTACTCCGGGGGGAGCAGTTCTTC.